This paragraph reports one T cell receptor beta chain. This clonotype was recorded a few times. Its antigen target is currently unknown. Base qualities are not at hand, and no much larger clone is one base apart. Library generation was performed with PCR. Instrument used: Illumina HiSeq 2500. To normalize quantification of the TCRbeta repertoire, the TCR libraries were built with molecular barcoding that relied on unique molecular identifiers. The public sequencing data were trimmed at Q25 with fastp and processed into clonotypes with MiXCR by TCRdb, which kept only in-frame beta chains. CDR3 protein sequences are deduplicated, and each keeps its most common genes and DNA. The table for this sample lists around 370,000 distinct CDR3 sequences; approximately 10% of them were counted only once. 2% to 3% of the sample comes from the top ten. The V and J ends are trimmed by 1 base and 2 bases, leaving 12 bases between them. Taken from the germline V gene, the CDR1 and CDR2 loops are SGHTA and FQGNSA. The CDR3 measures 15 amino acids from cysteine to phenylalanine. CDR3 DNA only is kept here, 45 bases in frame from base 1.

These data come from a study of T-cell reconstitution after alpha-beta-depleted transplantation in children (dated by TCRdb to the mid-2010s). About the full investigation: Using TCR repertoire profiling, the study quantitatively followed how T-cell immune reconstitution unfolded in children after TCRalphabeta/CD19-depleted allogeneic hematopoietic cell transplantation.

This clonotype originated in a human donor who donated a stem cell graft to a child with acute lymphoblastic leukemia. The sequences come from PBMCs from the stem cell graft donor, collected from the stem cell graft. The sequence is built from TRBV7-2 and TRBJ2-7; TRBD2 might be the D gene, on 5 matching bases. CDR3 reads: CASSLVVDGTYEQYF. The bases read TGTGCCAGCAGCTTAGTGGTGGACGGGACCTACGAGCAGTACTTC.